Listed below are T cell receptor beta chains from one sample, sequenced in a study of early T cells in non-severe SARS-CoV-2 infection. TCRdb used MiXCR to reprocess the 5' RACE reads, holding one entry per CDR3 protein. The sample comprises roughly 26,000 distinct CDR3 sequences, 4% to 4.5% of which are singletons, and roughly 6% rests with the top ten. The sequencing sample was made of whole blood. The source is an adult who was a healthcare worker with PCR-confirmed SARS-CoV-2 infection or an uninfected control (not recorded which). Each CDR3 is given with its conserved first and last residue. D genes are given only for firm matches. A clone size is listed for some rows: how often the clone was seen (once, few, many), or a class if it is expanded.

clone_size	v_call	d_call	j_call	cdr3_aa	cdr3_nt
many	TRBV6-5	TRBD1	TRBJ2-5	CASRRTGQTQYF	TGTGCCAGCAGGCGGACAGGGCAGACCCAGTACTTC
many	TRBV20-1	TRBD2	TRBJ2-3	CSLGRVTQYF	TGCAGTTTGGGGAGGGTGACGCAGTATTTT
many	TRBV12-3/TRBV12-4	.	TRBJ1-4	CASSLVGGGEKLFF	TGTGCCAGCAGTTTAGTGGGGGGAGGTGAAAAACTGTTTTTT
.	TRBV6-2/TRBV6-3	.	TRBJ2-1	CASGSGLEQFF	TGTGCCAGCGGGAGCGGGCTTGAGCAGTTCTTC
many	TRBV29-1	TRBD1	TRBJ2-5	CSVKTGEETQYF	TGCAGCGTTAAAACAGGGGAAGAGACCCAGTACTTC
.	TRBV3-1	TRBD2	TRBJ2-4	CASSQDSGSGRGNIQYF	TGTGCCAGCAGCCAAGATAGCGGGTCTGGACGCGGTAACATTCAGTACTTC
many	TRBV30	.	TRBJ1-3	CAWSVWSGNTIYF	TGTGCCTGGAGTGTATGGTCTGGAAACACCATATATTTT
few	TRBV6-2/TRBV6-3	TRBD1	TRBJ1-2	CASSYRRRDRNYGYTF	TGTGCCAGCAGTTACCGGAGGCGGGACAGAAACTATGGCTACACCTTC
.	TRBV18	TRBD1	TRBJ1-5	CASSLPGQLNQPQHF	TGTGCCAGCTCACTCCCGGGACAGCTAAATCAGCCCCAGCATTTT
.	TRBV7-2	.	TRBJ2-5	CASSLGGGTGGSQYF	TGTGCCAGCAGCTTAGGGGGCGGGACTGGAGGGTCCCAGTACTTC
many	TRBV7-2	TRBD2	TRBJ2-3	CASSLKLAGVYTQYF	TGTGCCAGCAGCTTGAAACTAGCGGGAGTCTATACGCAGTATTTT
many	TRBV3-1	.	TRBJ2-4	CASSQGISGPLNIQYF	TGTGCCAGCAGCCAAGGGATTTCCGGGCCATTAAACATTCAGTACTTC
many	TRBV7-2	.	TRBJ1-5	CASSRDGQPQHF	TGTGCCAGCAGCCGGGACGGGCAGCCCCAGCATTTT
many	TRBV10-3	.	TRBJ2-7	CAISRTDGFGEQYF	TGTGCCATCAGCCGGACGGACGGTTTTGGGGAGCAGTACTTC
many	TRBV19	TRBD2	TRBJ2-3	CASSSGRASQYF	TGTGCCAGTAGCAGCGGGAGGGCATCGCAGTATTTT
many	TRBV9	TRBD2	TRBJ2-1	CASSGAGGYNEQFF	TGTGCCAGCAGCGGCGCGGGAGGTTACAATGAGCAGTTCTTC
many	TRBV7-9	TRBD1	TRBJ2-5	CASSSGQGETQYF	TGTGCCAGCAGCTCCGGACAGGGAGAGACCCAGTACTTC
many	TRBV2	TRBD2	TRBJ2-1	CASRGTSVYNEQFF	TGTGCCAGCCGGGGGACTAGCGTTTACAATGAGCAGTTCTTC
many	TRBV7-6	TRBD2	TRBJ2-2	CASSLVGRPGELFF	TGTGCCAGCAGCTTAGTCGGGAGGCCCGGGGAGCTGTTTTTT
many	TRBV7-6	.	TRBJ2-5	CASSSRPGETQYF	TGTGCCAGCAGCTCCAGACCGGGAGAGACCCAGTACTTC